This T cell receptor beta chain was sequenced for a study of a mutant IDH1 vaccine in newly diagnosed glioma. Regarding the study as a whole: It was about 93% of patients that developed vaccine-induced immune responses.

Sample time point: baseline, week 1 (first vaccination visit). Noted treatment: pre-vaccination baseline after standard-of-care therapy. With V trimmed by 5 bases and J by 8 bases, 11 bases remained unmatched. Per the germline V gene, CDR1 is LNHDA and CDR2 is SQIVND (reference sequence). The CDR3 covers 14 residues. Concerning this clone: The target antigen is unknown.

TCRdb's copy holds only in-frame clones and misses some; the assay was immunoSEQ multiplex PCR. Among some 100,000 clones listed, 83% were seen once. The material was PBMCs, obtained from a glioma patient treated with radiotherapy, temozolomide or both. The chain combines TRBV19 with TRBJ1-2; 7 positions agree with TRBD1. The sequence was collected from a woman aged 45-65 years with glioma. The CDR3, as DNA: TGTGCCAGTAGTGTCGACAGGGCGGTGGCGGGCTACACCTTC. It encodes CASSVDRAVAGYTF.